These T cell receptor beta chains were read from a single sample in a study of blood T cell repertoires in COVID-19. This table comes from immunoSEQ multiplex PCR, and its TCRdb copy is limited to in-frame clones, with some not included. The table lists around 300,000 clones, 80% to 90% of them singletons, with about 5% in the top ten. The sequenced sample was PBMCs or T cells enriched from blood (not recorded which). The receptors were sampled from a man aged 25 to 40 who had recovered from COVID-19. CDR3s include the opening cysteine and the closing phenylalanine or tryptophan. The order of the fields is V gene, J gene, clone size, CDR3 protein. Clone size is shown for a subset of rows, as once, few, many or a class of expanded clone.

>TRBV19|TRBJ1-5|NA
CASSTLLRGGNQPQHF
>TRBV3-1/TRBV3-2|TRBJ1-1|few
CASSQDPGSEAFF
>TRBV3-1/TRBV3-2|TRBJ2-7|NA
CASSPGQGEYEQYF
>TRBV19|TRBJ1-2|NA
CASSIDLTGKGRGYTF
>TRBV4-1|TRBJ1-5|NA
CASSQVTGKSNQPQHF
>TRBV7-8|TRBJ1-4|NA
CASSPRRLPEEKLFF
>TRBV2|TRBJ1-4|NA
CASSESTGREKLFF
>TRBV7-6|TRBJ2-7|NA
CASSSDRTYEQYF
>TRBV11-3|TRBJ2-5|NA
CASSRSLASQETQYF
>TRBV18|TRBJ2-3|NA
CASSPPPPGAQYF
>TRBV3-1/TRBV3-2|TRBJ1-4|NA
CASSQGRVVEKLFF
>TRBV3-1/TRBV3-2|TRBJ2-1|NA
CASSETSGGLYNEQFF
>TRBV11-1|TRBJ1-1|NA
CASADRLLRNTEAFF
>TRBV24-1|TRBJ2-2|NA
CATSDPRQGRNTGELFF
>TRBV5-1|TRBJ1-4|NA
CASSSQSGGEKLFF
>TRBV5-1|TRBJ1-2|NA
CASSLDGDSYGYTF
>TRBV19|TRBJ2-7|NA
CASSIVGAGTGMDEQYF
>TRBV25-1|TRBJ2-7|once
CASSESRRVKSEQYF
>TRBV6-5|TRBJ1-2|NA
CASSYTGSLGYTF
>TRBV2|TRBJ2-7|NA
CASSGVRGSYEQYF
>TRBV28|TRBJ2-5|NA
CASFARPEVGGHETQYF
>TRBV9|TRBJ2-1|NA
CASSVDQASGGYNEQFF
>TRBV12-5|TRBJ2-1|NA
CASGNFRTSGALSYNEQFF
>TRBV27|TRBJ1-4|NA
CASSLARGEKLFF
>TRBV3-1/TRBV3-2|TRBJ2-3|NA
CASSQQGGGTDTQYF
>TRBV4-2|TRBJ2-2|NA
CASSQGAGTDLLDTGELFF
>TRBV5-1|TRBJ2-1|once
CASSFSSGDSYNEQFF
>TRBV5-4|TRBJ2-7|NA
CASTADRGGQQYF
>TRBV5-1|TRBJ2-3|NA
CASSFRPGDTQYF
>TRBV11-2|TRBJ2-7|NA
CASGLTGLAYEQYF
>TRBV28|TRBJ2-2|NA
CAAFSQGRDTGELFF
>TRBV7-9|TRBJ1-1|NA
CASSLNKNTEAFF
>TRBV6-6|TRBJ1-1|NA
CASSLQGLNTEAFF
>TRBV5-6|TRBJ1-5|NA
CASSARDTNQPQHF
>TRBV2|TRBJ1-3|NA
CASSETEPSGNTIYF
>TRBV2|TRBJ2-7|many
CASSGTSGFMGEQYF
>TRBV4-2|TRBJ1-5|NA
CASSQDVSSQPQHF
>TRBV3-1/TRBV3-2|TRBJ1-4|NA
CASSQTAGRGEKLFF
>TRBV5-4|TRBJ1-2|NA
CASSSYTGAGGYTF
>TRBV7-9|TRBJ1-1|NA
CASSFTGNAIEAFF
>TRBV20-1|TRBJ2-1|NA
CSASGGRGLGNEQFF
>TRBV7-9|TRBJ2-2|NA
CASSSDTGELFF
>TRBV6-2/TRBV6-3|TRBJ1-2|NA
CASSYSPTGGLSGYTF
>TRBV24-1|TRBJ2-7|NA
CATGHSRGTTYEQYF
>TRBV29-1|TRBJ2-1|NA
CSADRLTYNEQFF